The 17 T cell receptor beta chains reported below all come from one sample, sequenced in a study of spatial heterogeneity in lung cancer. The time point denotes: sample taken at primary tumor resection. The authors sequenced whole RNA from tumor, nontumor lung or frozen PBMC without sorting. TCRdb processed the 5' RACE reads anew with MiXCR; each CDR3 protein has one entry. This sample yields approximately 11,000 distinct CDR3 sequences, of which 17% are seen a single time; approximately 50% belongs to the top ten. The material was PBMCs, obtained at surgery. Receptors originate from a male donor with early-stage non-small cell lung cancer.

The V gene is TRBV19, the J gene TRBJ1-4; tentative D call: TRBD1 (5 bases). The germline V and J ends were trimmed by 10 bases and 11 bases, with 11 bases remaining between them. Germline V gives CDR1 LNHDA, CDR2 SQIVND (reference sequence). This CDR3 contains 10 residues. The CDR3 spells CATGGVKLFF. CDR3 nucleotides: TGTGCCACCGGGGGAGTCAAACTGTTTTTT.

The table lists this clonotype with a few counts. The rearrangement uses TRBV7-2 and TRBJ1-1; D is undetermined. The V gene's germline CDR1 is SGHTA and CDR2 FQGNSA. The CDR3 runs 13 residues. V was pared by 8 bases and J by 1 base, with 11 bases between. In DNA, the CDR3 is TGTGCCAGCCTGTTTAACAGGAACACTGAAGCTTTCTTT. It translates to CASLFNRNTEAFF.

There are many counts of this clonotype. The rearrangement joins TRBV28 to TRBJ2-5; D ambiguous. Trimming removed 5 bases from V and 5 bases from J, with 12 bases in between. This CDR3 is 13 amino acids long. CDR1 and CDR2 from the germline V gene are MDHEN and SYDVKM. As DNA, the CDR3 is TGTGCCAGCAGTCCCTACATTGACGAGACCCAGTACTTC. As protein: CASSPYIDETQYF.

This clonotype showed up many times. The chain recombines TRBV7-9 with TRBJ2-5; D ambiguous. V lost 3 bases, J lost 3 bases, and 11 bases lay in between. The CDR3 spans 14 residues. Germline V gene lookup returns CDR1 SEHNR and CDR2 FQNEAQ (reference sequence). The CDR3 DNA follows: TGTGCCAGCAGCTTTCTTACATCGGAAGAGACCCAGTACTTC. This encodes CASSFLTSEETQYF.

The CDR3 sequence is CASSLGQGLYGYTF. DNA for the CDR3: TGCGCCAGCAGCTTGGGACAGGGTCTCTATGGCTACACCTTC. V is TRBV5-1 and J is TRBJ1-2; 7 positions match TRBD1. CDR3 length: 14 amino acids. V gave up 0 bases and J gave up 4 bases; unmatched junction bases: 3. CDR1 SGHRS and CDR2 YFSETQ come from the germline V gene.

The V call is TRBV29-1, the J call TRBJ2-1; TRBD2 agrees at 12 bases. Germline V gene lookup returns CDR1 SQVTM and CDR2 ANQGSEA. The CDR3 is 14 amino acids. The J segment lost 7 bases and the V segment lost 8 bases, leaving 9 bases of the junction unmatched. The CDR3 bases are TGCAGCCCCCGTGGGGGACTAGCGGGTAATGAGCAGTTCTTC. It yields the protein CSPRGGLAGNEQFF.

As for this clonotype: One end of the junction does not line up with germline, which may come from a read error. This chain uses TRBV11-2 with TRBJ2-2; 7 bases map to TRBD1. This CDR3 has 15 amino acids. CDR1 and CDR2 (germline): SGHAT, FQNNGV. Here the CDR3 reads CASRGGQPNTGKLFF. CDR3 DNA sequence: TGTGCCAGCAGAGGGGGACAGCCGAACACCGGGAAGCTGTTTTTT.

V usage is TRBV20-1 and J usage is TRBJ2-7; 11 bases fit TRBD2. The CDR3 covers 15 residues. Looked up from germline, CDR1 is DFQATT and CDR2 is SNEGSKA (reference sequence). V lost 6 bases and J lost 2; bases outside the gene matches: 9. Written as DNA, the CDR3 is TGCAGTGCCGTCGCCCTAGCGGGAGGAACCTACGAGCAGTACTTC. Translation gives CSAVALAGGTYEQYF.

As regards this clonotype: A clone one base away is much larger, so this may be a read error. The CDR3: CASSLQDQSQHF. CDR3 nucleotides: TGTGCCAGCAGCCTACAGGATCAGTCCCAGCATTTT. The chain couples TRBV5-6 to TRBJ1-5; tentative D call: TRBD1 (5 bases). Germline CDR1 SGHDT, CDR2 YYEEEE. The CDR3 loop spans 12 amino acids.

This rearrangement joins TRBV20-1 to TRBJ2-7; D may be TRBD1 (8 bases). Germline CDR1 and CDR2: DFQATT and SNEGSKA (reference sequence). The V end lost 7 bases, the J end lost 4 bases, and 26 bases lay between the germline ends. This CDR3 is 16 amino acids long. In DNA form, the CDR3 reads TGCAGTGTTAAGAGTCCACAGGGGGGGAGGGCTTACGAGCAGTACTTC. This encodes CSVKSPQGGRAYEQYF.

This clonotype turned up a few times. The genes are TRBV5-4 and TRBJ2-2; D might be TRBD1 (6 bases). Germline-derived CDR1 and CDR2 are SGHNT and YYREEE (reference sequence). The CDR3 spans 15 residues. Trimming stripped 7 bases from V and 2 bases from J, with 15 bases between. The CDR3: CASQRKDRNTGELFF. Written as DNA, the CDR3 is TGTGCCAGCCAAAGAAAGGACAGAAACACCGGGGAGCTGTTTTTT.

This clonotype was observed once. The chain links TRBV5-1 to TRBJ1-1; D may be TRBD1 (5 bases). Trimming removed 1 base from V and 0 bases from J, with 10 bases in between. The CDR3 loop spans 15 amino acids. Germline CDR1 reads SGHRS; CDR2 reads YFSETQ. The CDR3 reads CASSLSQGLNTEAFF. CDR3 DNA: TGCGCCAGCAGCTTGTCGCAGGGTCTGAACACTGAAGCTTTCTTT. The variable domain in full, completed from reference TRBV5-1 and TRBJ1-1, reads KAGVTQTPRYLIKTRGQQVTLSCSPISGHRSVSWYQQTPGQGLQFLFEYFSETQRNKGNFPGRFSGRQFSNSRSEMNVSTLELGDSALYLCASSLSQGLNTEAFFGQGTRLTVV.

This clonotype has just one count. V usage is TRBV7-9 and J usage is TRBJ2-7; a weak D match, TRBD1 (6 bases). Trimming took off 7 bases at V and 7 bases at J, with 20 bases between the two ends. This CDR3 is 14 amino acids long. The germline CDR1 and CDR2 sequences are SEHNR and FQNEAQ (reference sequence). CDR3 sequence: CASTLWTASVEQYF. CDR3 in DNA: TGTGCCAGCACTTTATGGACAGCTTCCGTAGAGCAGTACTTC.

Note on this clonotype: Germline and junction disagree at one end, which may indicate a read error. The J gene is TRBJ2-1, the V gene TRBV7-9; D is unclear. CDR1 is SEHNR and CDR2 is FQNEAQ in the germline V gene (reference sequence). CDR3 length: 13 residues. The CDR3: CASSRGVYNERFF. CDR3 bases: TGTGCCAGCAGCCGTGGAGTTTACAATGAGCGGTTCTTC.

The rearrangement uses TRBV4-1 and TRBJ2-4; 7 nucleotides line up with TRBD1. The V gene's germline CDR1 is MGHRA and CDR2 YSYEKL. The CDR3 consists of 16 residues. V was pared by 3 bases and J by 4 bases, with 9 bases of the junction left unmatched. DNA of the CDR3: TGCGCCAGCAGCCAGAGTCGACAGGGAATTAAAAACATTCAGTACTTC. This encodes CASSQSRQGIKNIQYF.

In its sample, this clonotype was seen many times. This rearrangement joins TRBV7-9 to TRBJ1-5; possibly TRBD1 for D (5 bases). Per the germline V gene, CDR1 is SEHNR and CDR2 is FQNEAQ (reference sequence). Trimming removed 5 bases at V and 2 bases at J, with 16 bases between. This CDR3 spans 16 amino acids. The CDR3 is CASSLGTGGRNQPQHF. The CDR3 bases are TGTGCCAGCAGCCTGGGGACGGGCGGGCGCAATCAGCCCCAGCATTTT. Full variable domain (remainder filled in from reference TRBV7-9 and TRBJ1-5): DTGVSQNPRHKITKRGQNVTFRCDPISEHNRLYWYRQTLGQGPEFLTYFQNEAQLEKSRLLSDRFSAERPKGSFSTLEIQRTEQGDSAMYLCASSLGTGGRNQPQHFGDGTRLSIL.

Many counts were recorded for this clonotype. V gene TRBV28 combines with J gene TRBJ2-3, with 10 bases lining up with TRBD2. Trimming at V came to 4 bases and at J to 1 base, leaving 2 bases not matched to a gene. CDR3 length: 15 amino acids. CDR1 and CDR2 from the germline V gene are MDHEN and SYDVKM. CDR3 DNA: TGTGCCAGCAGTTCGAGCGGGAGGGGCACAGATACGCAGTATTTT. Residues: CASSSSGRGTDTQYF.